The 21 T cell receptor beta chains presented below share a single source sample, sequenced in a study of OX40 agonist ivuxolimab in advanced cancers. TCRdb's copy holds only in-frame clones and misses some; the assay was immunoSEQ multiplex PCR. The table lists around 70,000 clones, around 90% of them singletons, with under 10% in the top ten. The sample consisted of CD4+ or CD8+ T cells sorted from blood, taken in a trial of the OX40 agonist ivuxolimab. The receptors here all came from an adult with an advanced solid tumor such as melanoma, head and neck, liver or kidney cancer.

This chain links TRBV7-9 with TRBJ1-2, with TRBD1 as a possible D gene (5 bases). This CDR3 region has 14 residues. CDR1 and CDR2 (germline): SEHNR, FQNEAQ (reference sequence). Trimming stripped 1 base from V and 6 bases from J, with 12 bases between. CDR3 sequence (DNA): TGTGCCAGCAGCTTAGGGGACGCGATGCATGGCTACACCTTC. It yields the protein CASSLGDAMHGYTF.

In its sample, this clone was seen a few times. The CDR3 is CASSLALGTGLYGYTF. CDR3 DNA: TGTGCCAGCAGCTTAGCGCTCGGGACAGGGCTCTATGGCTACACCTTC. This chain uses TRBV7-8 with TRBJ1-2; 9 bases fit TRBD1. Germline CDR1 is SGHVS and CDR2 is FQNEAQ. This CDR3 has 16 residues. The J segment lost 4 bases and the V segment lost 0 bases, leaving 6 bases of the junction unmatched.

The chain carries TRBV7-9 and TRBJ2-1; the D gene is possibly TRBD2 (7 bases). This CDR3 is built from 14 residues. V dropped 5 bases and J dropped 7 bases, with 15 bases sitting between them. Per the germline V gene, CDR1 is SEHNR and CDR2 is FQNEAQ (reference sequence). The CDR3 coding sequence is TGTGCCAGCAGCATGCCCGGGGGGCTTAATGAGCAGTTCTTC. Translation: CASSMPGGLNEQFF.

This chain joins TRBV19 and TRBJ1-1; D may be TRBD1 (6 bases). Per the germline V gene, CDR1 is LNHDA and CDR2 is SQIVND (reference sequence). V lost 3 bases, J lost 5 bases, and 10 bases lay in between. The length of the CDR3 is 13 residues. CDR3 sequence: CASSMGGLTEAFF. The CDR3 coding sequence is TGTGCCAGTAGTATGGGGGGCTTGACTGAAGCTTTCTTT.

CDR3 DNA sequence: TGTGCCACCCAGTATTGGGGGCCACCTAGTAATGAAAAACTGTTTTTT. Translation: CATQYWGPPSNEKLFF. The genes are TRBV11-1 and TRBJ1-4; D possibly corresponds to TRBD1 (6 bases). This CDR3 spans 16 amino acids. CDR1 is SGHAT, CDR2 FQDESV, per germline (reference sequence). Deletions cut 10 bases from V and 4 bases from J, with 22 bases between.

V gene TRBV19 combines with J gene TRBJ1-1; D remains unclear. With 6 bases removed from V and 4 bases from J, the gap between germline ends came to 12 bases. The CDR3 is 13 residues long. The germline CDR1 and CDR2 sequences are LNHDA and SQIVND (reference sequence). CDR3 nucleotide sequence: TGTGCCAGTAGATTCCAGGCGGGCACTGAAGCTTTCTTT. Translation: CASRFQAGTEAFF.

V and J are TRBV2 and TRBJ1-6; D is unresolved. Germline loops: CDR1 SNHLY, CDR2 FYNNEI. The CDR3 runs to 19 residues. The V and J ends lost 7 bases and 0 bases respectively, with 22 bases between them. CDR3 nucleotide sequence: TGTGCCAGCACCATATGGAAGGGAGCCACCTCCTCCTATAATTCACCCCTCCACTTT. This encodes CASTIWKGATSSYNSPLHF.

This chain links TRBV7-3 with TRBJ2-7, with D possibly being TRBD1 (6 bases). The CDR3 spans 14 residues. In germline, CDR1 is SGHTA, CDR2 FQGTGA. V lost 2 bases and J 7 bases, leaving 15 bases between the germline ends. CDR3 protein: CASSLVGGKGEQYF. CDR3 in DNA: TGTGCCAGCAGCTTAGTTGGGGGCAAGGGGGAGCAGTACTTC.

This chain uses TRBV6-4 with TRBJ2-2, with 7 bases that match TRBD2. From germline, CDR1 is MRHNA and CDR2 SNTAGT. J was trimmed by 3 bases and V by 2 bases; bases with no gene match: 3. The CDR3 runs 15 residues. Here the CDR3 DNA reads TGTGCCAGCAGTGACACCGCGGGGGACACCGGGGAGCTGTTTTTT. It yields the protein CASSDTAGDTGELFF.

The chain combines TRBV5-6 with TRBJ2-3; D not resolved. Per the germline V gene, CDR1 is SGHDT and CDR2 is YYEEEE. The V end lost 0 bases, the J end lost 4 bases, and 9 bases lay between the germline ends. The CDR3 runs 14 residues. The CDR3 region is CASSLGGRPDTQYF. Here the CDR3 DNA reads TGTGCCAGCAGCTTGGGCGGCCGACCAGATACGCAGTATTTT.

This clone was picked up a small number of times. The chain uses TRBV5-1 and TRBJ1-2; TRBD1 matches at 12 bases. CDR3 length: 15 amino acids. Germline loops: CDR1 SGHRS, CDR2 YFSETQ. V trimming: 4 bases; J trimming: 6 bases; junction bases outside the gene matches: 7. The CDR3 loop is CASSLSGTGGDGYTF. The CDR3 nucleotides are TGCGCCAGCAGCCTCTCCGGGACAGGGGGCGATGGCTACACCTTC.

The chain links TRBV25-1 to TRBJ2-3; 10 bases are a match to TRBD1. Germline lookup yields CDR1 MGHDK and CDR2 SYGVNS. The CDR3 runs to 18 residues. Trimming took 3 bases from V and 5 from J; bases not matched to a gene: 14. The CDR3 DNA sequence: TGTGCCAGCAGTGACCTGACCGGGACAGGGGAGCGGGGAGATACGCAGTATTTT. Translated: CASSDLTGTGERGDTQYF.

The chain has TRBV25-1 and TRBJ2-1; a possible D gene is TRBD2 (6 bases). V lost 5 bases and J 3 bases, leaving 23 bases between the germline ends. Germline CDR1 and CDR2: MGHDK and SYGVNS. CDR3 size: 18 residues. The CDR3 loop is CASSPPLRGGRVYNEQFF. The CDR3 DNA sequence: TGTGCCAGCAGTCCGCCTTTGCGGGGCGGCCGTGTCTACAATGAGCAGTTCTTC.

The chain has TRBV6-1 and TRBJ2-3, with 7 bases matching TRBD2. The CDR3 spans 16 residues. Trimming removed 2 bases from V and 1 base from J; junction bases left unmatched: 6. Looked up from germline, CDR1 is MNHNS and CDR2 is SASEGT. CDR3 sequence: CASSEWRGSGTDTQYF. The CDR3, as DNA: TGTGCCAGCAGTGAATGGCGGGGGAGTGGCACAGATACGCAGTATTTT.

This rearrangement joins TRBV6-6 to TRBJ2-3, with D maybe TRBD2 (6 bases). There are 16 residues in the CDR3. Germline V lookup: CDR1 MNHNY, CDR2 SVGAGI (reference sequence). Trimming cost V 2 bases and J 1 base, with 13 bases left between them. The CDR3 region is CASSYSGGGGTDTQYF. CDR3 nucleotides: TGTGCCAGCAGTTACAGTGGTGGCGGGGGCACAGATACGCAGTATTTT.

This chain links TRBV5-6 with TRBJ2-7; TRBD1 aligns across 8 bases. This CDR3 is built from 15 residues. Trimming cost V 4 bases and J 2 bases; bases outside gene matches: 8. The germline V gene encodes CDR1 SGHDT and CDR2 YYEEEE. The CDR3 DNA sequence: TGTGCCAGCAGCGACCTAGGACAGGGCACCTACGAGCAGTACTTC. It codes for CASSDLGQGTYEQYF.

This chain connects TRBV5-4 to TRBJ2-1; 8 nucleotides agree with TRBD2. V dropped 4 bases and J dropped 10; count of bases not matched to a gene: 16. CDR1 is SGHNT, CDR2 YYREEE, per germline (reference sequence). The CDR3 sequence is 16 residues long. The CDR3, as DNA: TGTGCCAGCAGCCCCCGGCATAACGGGGGGGCCGGGGAGCAGTTCTTC. It codes for CASSPRHNGGAGEQFF.

The chain carries TRBV6-5 and TRBJ1-1; no firm D call. Trimming left V 2 bases short and J 5 bases short, with 18 bases between. This CDR3 comprises 16 residues. CDR1 and CDR2 (germline): MNHEY, SVGAGI. The CDR3 loop is CASSYHVGHSGTEAFF. CDR3 bases: TGTGCCAGCAGTTACCATGTAGGGCACAGTGGGACTGAAGCTTTCTTT.

The rearrangement joins TRBV7-9 to TRBJ1-5; a weak D match, TRBD1 (5 bases). CDR1 SEHNR and CDR2 FQNEAQ come from the germline V gene (reference sequence). This CDR3 has 15 residues. Trimming removed 6 bases from V and 6 bases from J, with 18 bases in between. The CDR3 region is CASSLGTVGSQPQHF. The CDR3 coding sequence is TGTGCCAGCAGTCTCGGGACGGTTGGCAGTCAGCCCCAGCATTTT. The complete variable domain, with remaining parts taken from reference TRBV7-9 and TRBJ1-5, reads DTGVSQNPRHKITKRGQNVTFRCDPISEHNRLYWYRQTLGQGPEFLTYFQNEAQLEKSRLLSDRFSAERPKGSFSTLEIQRTEQGDSAMYLCASSLGTVGSQPQHFGDGTRLSIL.

This clone turned up a few times. The chain recombines TRBV14 with TRBJ1-1; maybe TRBD1 (5 bases). Germline values: CDR1 SGHDN, CDR2 FVKESK. Trimming cost V 6 bases and J 4 bases, with 6 bases left between them. This CDR3 is 11 amino acids long. CDR3 loop: CASSQGTEAFF. The CDR3 DNA reads as TGTGCCAGCAGTCAGGGCACTGAAGCTTTCTTT. The variable domain in full, with the rest retrieved from reference TRBV14 and TRBJ1-1, is EAGVTQFPSHSVIEKGQTVTLRCDPISGHDNLYWYRRVMGKEIKFLLHFVKESKQDESGMPNNRFLAERTGGTYSTLKVQPAELEDSGVYFCASSQGTEAFFGQGTRLTVV.

This chain joins TRBV2 and TRBJ2-7, with D possibly matching TRBD1 (6 bases). Germline CDR1 SNHLY, CDR2 FYNNEI. Trimming took off 3 bases at V and 2 bases at J, with 11 bases between the two ends. The CDR3 contains 14 residues. CDR3 loop: CASSDPRGAYEQYF. The CDR3 DNA sequence: TGTGCCAGCAGTGACCCCAGGGGAGCCTACGAGCAGTACTTC. The whole variable domain, filled in from reference TRBV2 and TRBJ2-7, reads EPEVTQTPSHQVTQMGQEVILRCVPISNHLYFYWYRQILGQKVEFLVSFYNNEISEKSEIFDDQFSVERPDGSNFTLKIRSTKLEDSAMYFCASSDPRGAYEQYFGPGTRLTVT.